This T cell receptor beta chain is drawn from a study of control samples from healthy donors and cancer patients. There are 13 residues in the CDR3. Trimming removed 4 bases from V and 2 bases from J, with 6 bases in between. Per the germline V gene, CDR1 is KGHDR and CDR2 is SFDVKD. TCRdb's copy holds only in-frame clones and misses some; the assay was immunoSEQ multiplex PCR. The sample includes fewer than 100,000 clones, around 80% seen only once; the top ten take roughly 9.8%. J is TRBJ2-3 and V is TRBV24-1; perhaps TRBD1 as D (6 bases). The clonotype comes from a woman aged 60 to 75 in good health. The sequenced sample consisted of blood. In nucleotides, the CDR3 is TGTGCCACCAGTGAGGGGGCCACAGATACGCAGTATTTT. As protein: CATSEGATDTQYF.